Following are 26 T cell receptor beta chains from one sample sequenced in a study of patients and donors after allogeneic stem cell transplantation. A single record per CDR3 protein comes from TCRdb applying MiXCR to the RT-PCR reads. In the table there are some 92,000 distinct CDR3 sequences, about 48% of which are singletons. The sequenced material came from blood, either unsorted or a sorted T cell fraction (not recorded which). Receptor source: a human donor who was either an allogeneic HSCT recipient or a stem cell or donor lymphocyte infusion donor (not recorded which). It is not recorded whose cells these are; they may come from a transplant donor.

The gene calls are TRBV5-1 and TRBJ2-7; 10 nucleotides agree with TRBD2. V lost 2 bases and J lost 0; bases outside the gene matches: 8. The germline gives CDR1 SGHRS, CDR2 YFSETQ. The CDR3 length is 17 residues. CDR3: CASSFTSGVWSSYEQYF. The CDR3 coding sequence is TGCGCCAGCAGCTTTACTAGCGGGGTTTGGAGCTCCTACGAGCAGTACTTC.

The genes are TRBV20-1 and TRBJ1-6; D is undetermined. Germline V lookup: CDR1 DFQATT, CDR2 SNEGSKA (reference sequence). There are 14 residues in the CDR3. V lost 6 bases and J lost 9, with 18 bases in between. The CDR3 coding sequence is TGCAGTGCCGAGATCGGAGCCCCGGGTTCACCCCTCCACTTT. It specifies CSAEIGAPGSPLHF.

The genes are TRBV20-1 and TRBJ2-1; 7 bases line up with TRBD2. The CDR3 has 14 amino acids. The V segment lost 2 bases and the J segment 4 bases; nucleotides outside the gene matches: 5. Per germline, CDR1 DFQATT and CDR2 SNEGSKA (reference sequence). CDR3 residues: CSARTSVGYNEQFF. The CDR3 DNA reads TGCAGTGCTAGAACTAGCGTAGGATACAATGAGCAGTTCTTC.

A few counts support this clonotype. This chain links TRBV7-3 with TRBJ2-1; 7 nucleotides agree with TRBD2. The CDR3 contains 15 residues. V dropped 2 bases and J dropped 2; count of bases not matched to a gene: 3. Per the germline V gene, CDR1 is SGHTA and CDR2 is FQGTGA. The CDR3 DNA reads TGTGCCAGCAGCTTAGTGGGAGGGCCCTACAATGAGCAGTTCTTC. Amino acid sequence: CASSLVGGPYNEQFF. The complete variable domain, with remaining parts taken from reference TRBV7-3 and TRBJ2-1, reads GAGVSQTPSNKVTEKGKYVELRCDPISGHTALYWYRQSLGQGPEFLIYFQGTGAADDSGLPNDRFFAVRPEGSVSTLKIQRTERGDSAVYLCASSLVGGPYNEQFFGPGTRLTVL.

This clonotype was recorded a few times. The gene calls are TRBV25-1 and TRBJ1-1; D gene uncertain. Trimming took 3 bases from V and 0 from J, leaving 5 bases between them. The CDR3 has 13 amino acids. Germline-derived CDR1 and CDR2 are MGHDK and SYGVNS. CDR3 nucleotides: TGTGCCAGCAGTGACCAGGTGAACACTGAAGCTTTCTTT. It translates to CASSDQVNTEAFF.

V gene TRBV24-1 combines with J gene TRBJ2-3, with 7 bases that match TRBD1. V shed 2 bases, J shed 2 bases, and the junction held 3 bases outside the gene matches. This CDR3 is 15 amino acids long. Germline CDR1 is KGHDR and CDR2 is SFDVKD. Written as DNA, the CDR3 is TGTGCCACCAGTGATTGGGGACAGTTCACAGATACGCAGTATTTT. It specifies CATSDWGQFTDTQYF.

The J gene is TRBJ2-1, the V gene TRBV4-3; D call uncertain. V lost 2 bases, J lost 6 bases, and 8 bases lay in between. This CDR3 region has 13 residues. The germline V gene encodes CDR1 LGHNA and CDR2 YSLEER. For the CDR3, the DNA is TGCGCCAGCAGCCAACATAGTAGCAATGAGCAGTTCTTC. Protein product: CASSQHSSNEQFF.

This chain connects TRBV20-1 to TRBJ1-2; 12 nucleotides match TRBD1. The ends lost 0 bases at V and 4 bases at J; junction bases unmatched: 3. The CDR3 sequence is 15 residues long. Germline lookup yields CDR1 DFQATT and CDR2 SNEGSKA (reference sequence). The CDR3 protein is CSARDMGQGAYGYTF. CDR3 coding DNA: TGCAGTGCTAGAGATATGGGACAGGGGGCCTATGGCTACACCTTC.

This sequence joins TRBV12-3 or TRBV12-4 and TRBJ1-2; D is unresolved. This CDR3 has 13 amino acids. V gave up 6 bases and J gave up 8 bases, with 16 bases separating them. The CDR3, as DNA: TGTGCCAGCAGCCCCCTCCGTGGCTGGGGCTACACCTTC. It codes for CASSPLRGWGYTF.

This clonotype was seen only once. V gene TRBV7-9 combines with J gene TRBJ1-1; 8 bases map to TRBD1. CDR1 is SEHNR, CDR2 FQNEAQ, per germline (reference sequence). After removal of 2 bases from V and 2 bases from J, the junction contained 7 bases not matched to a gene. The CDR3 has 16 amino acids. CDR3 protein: CASSLLSGTGNTEAFF. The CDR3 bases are TGTGCCAGCAGCTTACTTTCCGGGACAGGTAACACTGAAGCTTTCTTT.

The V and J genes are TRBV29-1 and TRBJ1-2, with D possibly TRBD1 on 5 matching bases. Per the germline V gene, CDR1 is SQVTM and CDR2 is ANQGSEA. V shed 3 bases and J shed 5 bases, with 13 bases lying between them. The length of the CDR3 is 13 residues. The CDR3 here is CSVDQGSQYGYTF. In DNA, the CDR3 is TGCAGCGTTGATCAGGGATCGCAGTATGGCTACACCTTC.

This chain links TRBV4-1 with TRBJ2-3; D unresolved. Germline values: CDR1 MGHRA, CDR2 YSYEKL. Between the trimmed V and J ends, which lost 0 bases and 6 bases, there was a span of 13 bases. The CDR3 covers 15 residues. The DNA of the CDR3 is TGCGCCAGCAGCCAAGAGGATCAGAATGTTGATACGCAGTATTTT. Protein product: CASSQEDQNVDTQYF.

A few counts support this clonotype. CDR3 coding DNA: TGCAGCGTTCAGTTGTCCATTAACTATGGCTACACCTTC. Translated, it gives CSVQLSINYGYTF. The V call is TRBV29-1, the J call TRBJ1-2; no firm D call. This CDR3 comprises 13 residues. Trimming removed 5 bases at V and 1 base at J, with 11 bases between. Germline CDR1 is SQVTM and CDR2 is ANQGSEA.

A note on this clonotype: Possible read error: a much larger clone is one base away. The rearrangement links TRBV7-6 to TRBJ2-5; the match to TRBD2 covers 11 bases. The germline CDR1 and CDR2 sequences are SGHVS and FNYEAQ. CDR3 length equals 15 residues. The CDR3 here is CASSSTSGIQETPYF. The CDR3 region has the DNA TGTGCCAGCAGCTCGACTAGCGGGATTCAAGAGACCCCGTACTTC.

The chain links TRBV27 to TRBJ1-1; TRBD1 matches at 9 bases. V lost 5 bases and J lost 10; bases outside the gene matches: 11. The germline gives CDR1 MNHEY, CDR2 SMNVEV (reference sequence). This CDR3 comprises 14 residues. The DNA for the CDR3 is TGTGCCAGCAGTCCCCGGGACAGGGACTTCGGAGCTTTCTTT. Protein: CASSPRDRDFGAFF.

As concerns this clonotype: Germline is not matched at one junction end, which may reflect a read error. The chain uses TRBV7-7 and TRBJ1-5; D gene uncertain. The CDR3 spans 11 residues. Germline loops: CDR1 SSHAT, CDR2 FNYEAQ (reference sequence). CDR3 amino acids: CASSSPQPQHF. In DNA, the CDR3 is TGTGCTAGCAGCTCCCCCCAGCCCCAGCATTTT.

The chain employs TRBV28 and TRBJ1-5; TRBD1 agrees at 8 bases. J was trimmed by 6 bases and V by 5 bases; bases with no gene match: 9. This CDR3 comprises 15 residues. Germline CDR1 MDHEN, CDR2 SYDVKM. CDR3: CASSRTGRSSQPQHF. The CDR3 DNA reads TGTGCCAGCAGTAGGACAGGGAGGTCAAGTCAGCCCCAGCATTTT. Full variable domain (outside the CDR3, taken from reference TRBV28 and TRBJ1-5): DVKVTQSSRYLVKRTGEKVFLECVQDMDHENMFWYRQDPGLGLRLIYFSYDVKMKEKGDIPEGYSVSREKKERFSLILESASTNQTSMYLCASSRTGRSSQPQHFGDGTRLSIL.

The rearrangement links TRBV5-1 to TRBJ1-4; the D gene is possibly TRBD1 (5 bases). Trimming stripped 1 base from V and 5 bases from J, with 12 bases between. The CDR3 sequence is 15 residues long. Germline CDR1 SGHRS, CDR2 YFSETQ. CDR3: CASSLRGTLNEKLFF. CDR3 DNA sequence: TGCGCCAGCAGCTTGCGAGGGACCTTGAATGAAAAACTGTTTTTT. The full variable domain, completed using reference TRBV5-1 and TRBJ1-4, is KAGVTQTPRYLIKTRGQQVTLSCSPISGHRSVSWYQQTPGQGLQFLFEYFSETQRNKGNFPGRFSGRQFSNSRSEMNVSTLELGDSALYLCASSLRGTLNEKLFFGSGTQLSVL.

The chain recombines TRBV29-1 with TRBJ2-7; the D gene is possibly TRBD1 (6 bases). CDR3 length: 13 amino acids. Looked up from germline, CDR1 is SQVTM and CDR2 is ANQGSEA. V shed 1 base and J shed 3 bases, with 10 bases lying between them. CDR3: CSVEVGRGYEQYF. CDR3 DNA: TGCAGCGTTGAAGTCGGCAGGGGCTACGAGCAGTACTTC.

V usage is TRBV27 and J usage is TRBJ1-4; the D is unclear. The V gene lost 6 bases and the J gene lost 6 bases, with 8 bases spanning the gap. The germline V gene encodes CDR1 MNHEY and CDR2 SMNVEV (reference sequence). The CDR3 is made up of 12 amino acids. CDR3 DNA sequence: TGTGCCAGCAGCCCAAATCATGAAAAACTGTTTTTT. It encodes CASSPNHEKLFF.

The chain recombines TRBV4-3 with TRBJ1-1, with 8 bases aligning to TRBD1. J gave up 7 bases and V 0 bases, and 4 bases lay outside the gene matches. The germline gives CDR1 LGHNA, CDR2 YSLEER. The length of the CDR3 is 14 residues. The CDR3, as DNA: TGCGCCAGCAGCCAAGATCGACAGGGGAATGAAGCTTTCTTT. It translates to CASSQDRQGNEAFF.

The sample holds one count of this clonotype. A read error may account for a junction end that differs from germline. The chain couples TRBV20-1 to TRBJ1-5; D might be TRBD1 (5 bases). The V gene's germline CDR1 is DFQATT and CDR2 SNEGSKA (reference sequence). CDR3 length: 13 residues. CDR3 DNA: TGTAGTGGGGGTCCTGGGAGCAATCAGCCCCAGCATTTT. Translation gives CSGGPGSNQPQHF.

Written as DNA, the CDR3 is TGTGCCAGCAGCTTCCGGGGCAATGAGCAGTTCTTC. As protein: CASSFRGNEQFF. The genes are TRBV7-3 and TRBJ2-1, with D maybe TRBD2 (5 bases). The germline CDR1 and CDR2 sequences are SGHTA and FQGTGA. Trimming removed 3 bases from V and 6 bases from J, with 6 bases in between. The CDR3 consists of 12 residues.

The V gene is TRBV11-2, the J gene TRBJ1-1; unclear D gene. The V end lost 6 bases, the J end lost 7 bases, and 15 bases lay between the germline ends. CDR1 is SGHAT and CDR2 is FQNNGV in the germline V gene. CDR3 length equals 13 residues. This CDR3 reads CASSFTGVDEAFF. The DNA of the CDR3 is TGTGCCAGCAGTTTTACCGGGGTGGATGAAGCTTTCTTT.

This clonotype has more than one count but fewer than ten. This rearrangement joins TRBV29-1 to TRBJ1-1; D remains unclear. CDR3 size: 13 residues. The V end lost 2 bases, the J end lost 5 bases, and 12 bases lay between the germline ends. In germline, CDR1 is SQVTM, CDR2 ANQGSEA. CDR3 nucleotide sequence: TGCAGCGTTGAACCCGTAACGAAGACTGAAGCTTTCTTT. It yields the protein CSVEPVTKTEAFF. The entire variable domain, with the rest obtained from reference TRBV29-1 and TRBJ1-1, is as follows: SAVISQKPSRDICQRGTSLTIQCQVDSQVTMMFWYRQQPGQSLTLIATANQGSEATYESGFVIDKFPISRPNLTFSTLTVSNMSPEDSSIYLCSVEPVTKTEAFFGQGTRLTVV.

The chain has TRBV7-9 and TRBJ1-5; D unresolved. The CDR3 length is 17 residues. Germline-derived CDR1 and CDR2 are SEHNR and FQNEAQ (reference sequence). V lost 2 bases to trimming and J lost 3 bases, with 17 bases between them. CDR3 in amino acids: CASSLILAGVYNQPQHF. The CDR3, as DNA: TGTGCCAGCAGCTTAATTTTGGCGGGAGTTTACAATCAGCCCCAGCATTTT.